Described below is a single TCR beta chain sequence and its context. Its antigen is still unknown. No much larger clonotype is one base removed from it; base qualities were not supplied. The 39 donors, aged roughly 6 to 90 years, were systemically healthy Caucasian individuals from Russia. Each donor gave 9 to 10 milliliters of peripheral blood, collected into EDTA-treated Vacutainer tubes. PBMCs were isolated by Ficoll-Paque density-gradient centrifugation, with at least 6 million obtained per sample. Total RNA was extracted from PBMCs with Trizol reagent, with at least 6 micrograms obtained per sample. For every donor, flow cytometry on a PBMC aliquot measured the percentage of naive CD45RAhigh/CD27high T cells. This sample is drawn from a study of blood T cells in healthy people across ages (dated by TCRdb to the mid-2010s). As for the study more broadly: In model experiments, template switching captured about one uniquely barcoded TCR beta cDNA molecule for every two T cells. Age-related changes in TCR beta repertoire diversity were measured in the study by deep sequencing normalized with unique cDNA molecular identifiers. The study analyzed two additional independent replicas of 1 million unique cDNA reads from the same blood draw for two donors, one aged 18 to 30 and one aged 80 or older. Four age groups were formed from the donors: young (average roughly 16 years), middle-aged (just under 40), aged (about 68) and long-lived (roughly 88).

On the study overall, not on this receptor specifically: Estimates of total diversity from one million sequenced T cells were regarded as lower bounds and underestimates. Compared with the aged group, more naive CD4+ T cells, fewer expanded clones and increased TCR diversity were shown by the long-lived group, suggesting age selection. A strong correlation was found between observed TCR beta diversity and the percentage of naive T cells measured by flow cytometry. As age increased, observed TCR beta diversity per million T cells dropped in a roughly linear way, and a significant reduction was already evident by age about 40. The CMV infection status of donors was not known, potentially confounding age-related changes in expanded clonotypes. Bulk unsorted PBMC profiling prevented conclusive comparison of naive and antigen-experienced compartments.

The CDR3 starts with the cysteine, ends with the phenylalanine, and has 15 residues. Kept here is only the CDR3 DNA, which spans 45 bases and is read in frame from base 1. Cut back by 5 bases and 6 bases, the V and J ends lie 19 bases apart. Looking up the germline V gene (reference sequence) yields CDR1 DFQATT and CDR2 SNEGSKA. The library came from 5' RACE. Sequenced using an Illumina HiSeq 2500. A second PCR of about 6 to 11 cycles was performed with a sample-barcoded 5' primer and a J-beta primer mix. Each TCR beta cDNA molecule received a unique molecular identifier from a template-switch 5' adaptor carrying 12 random nucleotides. At least 2.5 million CDR3-containing paired-end reads were obtained from each sample. First-strand cDNA was synthesized from all RNA with the Mint cDNA synthesis kit, primed by a TRBC-specific oligonucleotide. After uracil-DNA glycosylase treatment, a first 18-cycle PCR used universal primers M1SS and BC2_uni_R on all cDNA. The original pipeline was this. For normalization, 1 million high-quality reads, each with a distinct molecular identifier, were randomly selected from each sample. Reads with shared molecular identifiers were discarded instead of being binned into consensus sequences. MiTCR, run with a Q25 quality threshold and the strictest error-elimination algorithm, handled CDR3 identification, clonotype clustering and error correction. Lower-bound total TCR beta diversity was estimated with a nonparametric unseen species model using Euler transformation. The public reads were quality trimmed at Q25 with fastp and then assembled into clones with MiXCR by TCRdb, keeping productive beta chains. Rows merge per CDR3 protein into single entries with the most common DNA and genes. TCRdb assigned the V and J calls; the authors' analysis was not used. The sample contains around 800,000 distinct CDR3 sequences, around 25% of them found a single time. About 3% of the sample goes to the ten largest clones.

This sample was also put to use in a study of T cells of mothers and their children. Taken from the second paper: Nine systemically healthy Caucasian individuals, comprising three mothers and their six children, were included as donors. cDNA synthesis used all of the extracted RNA, with around 1.6 ug of RNA in each 15 ul reaction. In the second PCR, the M1S primer introduced both the sample barcodes and 2-4 random nucleotides. Each mother yielded over 9.5 million TCR beta CDR3 reads and each child 3 million or so reads. Thymic selection similarly shapes TCR recombination output in related and unrelated pairs, with minor effect from inherited differences. Normalized repertoire overlap was always found to be slightly, but never significantly, higher in related mother-child pairs than in unrelated mother-child pairs. No persistent microchimeric T cell clones were found, with a detection sensitivity of approximately 100 clones per million clonotypes. The study used deep NGS to compare TCR beta repertoires of mothers and children, seeking features distinguishing related mother-child pairs from unrelated individuals. The mean age was around 42 +/- 4 years for the mothers and roughly 10 +/- 4 years for the children. After adapters were ligated using NEBNext reagents, the libraries underwent 100+100 nt paired-end sequencing on an Illumina HiSeq 2000. To prevent cross-contamination, the mother and child libraries were prepared one month apart and sequenced in separate runs. For each donor, somewhere between roughly 450,000 and 2,000,000 distinct TCR beta clonotypes were identified. Naive TCR beta clonotypes were estimated from low-frequency clonotypes matched to each donor's FACS-determined naive share, without sorting.

The TCR originated in a boy aged 5-17 years in good health. Sequenced input: blood. The chain links TRBV20-1 with TRBJ2-2, with the D gene possibly TRBD1 or TRBD2, each one fitting 6 bases. The CDR3 loop reads CSAQRGWGAAGELFF. The nucleotide sequence reads as follows: TGCAGTGCTCAGAGGGGATGGGGGGCGGCCGGGGAGCTGTTTTTT.